The TCR beta chain under discussion was sequenced for a study of sequential checkpoint blockade in melanoma. Findings and caveats of the study: About 30 times likelier clinical benefit followed increased tumor T-cell fraction and clonality.

As to this clone: Its specificity is not known.

V dropped 4 bases and J dropped 6; count of bases not matched to a gene: 14. Germline CDR1 is SGHRS and CDR2 is YFSETQ. The CDR3 totals 17 residues. The treatment was: randomized to nivolumab then ipilimumab (arm A) or the reverse (arm B). Profiling relied on immunoSEQ multiplex PCR, and the TCRdb table lists in-frame clones only, not all of them. The data hold some 40,000 clones, with 30% to 35% observed a single time. The rearrangement joins TRBV5-1 to TRBJ2-3; 10 bases map to TRBD2. The starting material was tumor tissue (inferred from file names), obtained from a patient given nivolumab and ipilimumab in sequence. This TCR was recovered from a human donor with melanoma. The chain's CDR3 is CASSLPSASGSADTQYF. CDR3 bases: TGCGCCAGCAGCCTCCCCAGTGCTAGCGGGAGTGCGGATACGCAGTATTTT.